Following are 27 T cell receptor beta chains from one sample sequenced in a study of T cell clones after liver transplantation. Libraries were prepared by immunoSEQ multiplex PCR; TCRdb keeps only in-frame clonotypes and omits some of them. The data contain roughly 56,000 clones, 55% to 75% of them seen just once; the ten biggest clones take up around 9.5%. The specimen comprised CD4+ T cells from blood, sampled 54 months after liver transplant. Every receptor here comes from a human patient who received a liver transplant. Some T cells may be provided by the graft donor.

V usage is TRBV7-2 and J usage is TRBJ2-7, with no clear D. Germline CDR1 is SGHTA and CDR2 is FQGNSA. Deletions cut 3 bases from V and 1 base from J, with 10 bases between. The CDR3 runs 14 residues. CDR3 residues: CASSLSHSSYEQYF. The CDR3 DNA reads as TGTGCCAGCAGCTTGTCTCACAGTTCCTACGAGCAGTACTTC.

Only a few counts were recorded for this clone. This chain joins TRBV18 and TRBJ2-5; D may correspond to TRBD1 or TRBD2 (6 bases each). Germline-derived CDR1 and CDR2 are KGHSH and LQKENI. Trimming removed 0 bases from V and 4 bases from J, with 18 bases in between. The CDR3 is 17 residues long. The CDR3 DNA reads as TGTGCCAGCTCACCACCTGGAGTAGGCCGGGGGCGAGAGACCCAGTACTTC. Translating it yields CASSPPGVGRGRETQYF.

The genes are TRBV11-1 and TRBJ1-2, with D possibly matching TRBD1 (6 bases). CDR3 length equals 15 residues. Germline CDR1 and CDR2: SGHAT and FQDESV (reference sequence). Trimming cost V 5 bases and J 4 bases, with 17 bases left between them. The DNA for the CDR3 is TGTGCCAGCAGCCTAACCCGACAGGACGTCTATGGCTACACCTTC. This codes for CASSLTRQDVYGYTF.

The genes are TRBV19 and TRBJ1-1; D is ambiguous. The CDR3 is made up of 13 amino acids. Germline CDR1 and CDR2: LNHDA and SQIVND (reference sequence). The germline V and J ends were trimmed by 3 bases and 4 bases, with 9 bases remaining between them. CDR3 in DNA: TGTGCCAGTAGTATCTCCAGGTTCACTGAAGCTTTCTTT. As protein: CASSISRFTEAFF. Variable domain in full (rest from reference TRBV19 and TRBJ1-1): DGGITQSPKYLFRKEGQNVTLSCEQNLNHDAMYWYRQDPGQGLRLIYYSQIVNDFQKGDIAEGYSVSREKKESFPLTVTSAQKNPTAFYLCASSISRFTEAFFGQGTRLTVV.

There are a few counts of this clone. The chain joins TRBV6-5 to TRBJ1-2, with D maybe TRBD1 (5 bases). CDR1 MNHEY and CDR2 SVGAGI come from the germline V gene. The CDR3 spans 14 residues. V dropped 8 bases and J dropped 4 bases, with 17 bases sitting between them. CDR3 bases: TGTGCCAGCCTAAAAGCTGGGGACTTCTATGGCTACACCTTC. It codes for CASLKAGDFYGYTF.

This clone was seen a few times. V usage is TRBV6-1 and J usage is TRBJ2-2; D is unclear. The CDR3 sequence is 14 residues long. Germline assignment: CDR1 MNHNS and CDR2 SASEGT. V was shortened by 7 bases and J by 6 bases, with 15 bases between the two germline ends. CDR3 sequence: CASTTLRVAGELFF. For the CDR3, the DNA is TGTGCCAGCACCACTTTACGGGTTGCCGGGGAGCTGTTTTTT.

The genes are TRBV5-6 and TRBJ1-1, with D perhaps matching TRBD1 (6 bases). The CDR3 is 14 residues long. Trimming removed 2 bases at V and 3 bases at J, with 11 bases between. Germline CDR1 and CDR2: SGHDT and YYEEEE. CDR3 loop: CASSFNRVDTEAFF. CDR3 DNA sequence: TGTGCCAGCAGCTTCAACAGGGTCGACACTGAAGCTTTCTTT.

The chain uses TRBV4-1 and TRBJ1-2, with unresolved D. The CDR3 loop spans 17 amino acids. Trimming stripped 5 bases from V and 4 bases from J, with 23 bases between. Germline CDR1 is MGHRA and CDR2 is YSYEKL. CDR3 loop: CASSEVPQNRKTYGYTF. In DNA form, the CDR3 reads TGCGCCAGCAGCGAGGTACCCCAGAACCGAAAGACCTATGGCTACACCTTC.

This chain joins TRBV5-6 and TRBJ1-3, with 10 bases identical to TRBD1. V dropped 4 bases and J dropped 0; count of bases not matched to a gene: 7. The CDR3 has 17 amino acids. Germline assignment: CDR1 SGHDT and CDR2 YYEEEE. CDR3 DNA: TGTGCCAGCAGCCCGGGGACAGGGGTCTCCTCTGGAAACACCATATATTTT. Translated: CASSPGTGVSSGNTIYF.

In this sample, this clone turned up a few times. One end of the junction varies from germline; a read error may be responsible. The genes are TRBV11-2 and TRBJ1-5, with 7 bases aligning to TRBD1. In germline, CDR1 is SGHAT, CDR2 FQNNGV. This CDR3 is built from 15 residues. The DNA for the CDR3 is TGTGCCAGCAGCACCCTCGGAGGGGGCAACCAGCCCCAGCATTTT. This gives the protein CASSTLGGGNQPQHF.

This chain joins TRBV20-1 and TRBJ2-3, with D unclear. The CDR3 is made up of 11 amino acids. V lost 2 bases to trimming and J lost 5 bases, with 5 bases between them. CDR1 is DFQATT, CDR2 SNEGSKA, per germline (reference sequence). The CDR3 DNA follows: TGCAGTGCTAGACCCGTAGATACGCAGTATTTT. The encoded protein is CSARPVDTQYF.

This clone has only a few counts. The chain uses TRBV11-2 and TRBJ2-3; 11 nucleotides match TRBD2. This CDR3 spans 16 amino acids. CDR1 and CDR2 (germline): SGHAT, FQNNGV. Trimming took 4 bases from V and 1 from J; bases not matched to a gene: 4. The DNA of the CDR3 is TGTGCCAGCAGCTCACTAGCGGGGGCCCGCACAGATACGCAGTATTTT. The encoded protein is CASSSLAGARTDTQYF.

This clone was picked up one time. The J gene is TRBJ1-3, the V gene TRBV6-6, with 9 bases lining up with TRBD1. This CDR3 is 16 amino acids long. The germline V gene has CDR1 MNHNY and CDR2 SVGAGI (reference sequence). V gave up 5 bases and J gave up 1 base; unmatched junction bases: 6. The CDR3 spells CASSRDRDFSGNTIYF. The CDR3 DNA reads TGTGCCAGCAGTAGGGACAGGGATTTTTCTGGAAACACCATATATTTT.

This sequence joins TRBV6-6 and TRBJ2-7; 8 positions match TRBD2. The V gene end was trimmed by 7 bases and the J gene end by 1 base; junction bases not matched to a gene: 9. This CDR3 has 15 residues. Germline assignment: CDR1 MNHNY and CDR2 SVGAGI (reference sequence). The CDR3 nucleotides are TGTGCCAGCAACCAGCGGGGGATAGGGTCCTACGAGCAGTACTTC. Its translation is CASNQRGIGSYEQYF.

The chain has TRBV5-4 and TRBJ2-3, with D unresolved. Trimming cost V 4 bases and J 0 bases, with 12 bases left between them. The CDR3 runs to 15 residues. The germline CDR1 and CDR2 sequences are SGHNT and YYREEE (reference sequence). In DNA, the CDR3 is TGTGCCAGCAGCCTTGACTCCCTTAGCACAGATACGCAGTATTTT. Encoded protein: CASSLDSLSTDTQYF.

This clone was detected once. J is TRBJ2-1 and V is TRBV7-8, with 11 bases lining up with TRBD2. Germline CDR1 reads SGHVS; CDR2 reads FQNEAQ. The CDR3 contains 16 residues. Trimming took 6 bases from V and 9 from J; bases not matched to a gene: 13. The CDR3 DNA sequence: TGTGCCAGCAGTTACCAGGGGACTAGCGGAGGCAGTGAGCAGTTCTTC. Encoded protein: CASSYQGTSGGSEQFF.

The rearrangement uses TRBV14 and TRBJ2-2; maybe TRBD1 (6 bases). The CDR3 has 17 amino acids. The V end was cut by 7 bases, the J end by 1 base, with 19 bases between. CDR1 and CDR2 from the germline V gene are SGHDN and FVKESK. The CDR3 sequence is CASTPRAGVGNTGELFF. For the CDR3, the DNA is TGTGCCAGCACTCCCCGGGCAGGGGTGGGGAACACCGGGGAGCTGTTTTTT.

V and J are TRBV28 and TRBJ1-5; D ambiguous. This CDR3 contains 13 residues. Germline CDR1 is MDHEN and CDR2 is SYDVKM. The V gene lost 3 bases and the J gene lost 0 bases, with 3 bases spanning the gap. CDR3 loop: CASSFGSNQPQHF. CDR3 DNA sequence: TGTGCCAGCAGTTTCGGTAGCAATCAGCCCCAGCATTTT.

In its sample, this clone was seen a few times. The rearrangement uses TRBV5-6 and TRBJ1-6; D is perhaps TRBD1 (5 bases). V dropped 1 base and J dropped 7 bases, with 12 bases sitting between them. Germline V CDR1 and CDR2: SGHDT, YYEEEE. This CDR3 has 15 amino acids. CDR3 loop: CASSLYAGRNSPLHF. The CDR3 nucleotides read TGTGCCAGCAGCTTGTACGCAGGGAGAAATTCACCCCTCCACTTT. The variable domain in full, with the rest retrieved from reference TRBV5-6 and TRBJ1-6, is DAGVTQSPTHLIKTRGQQVTLRCSPKSGHDTVSWYQQALGQGPQFIFQYYEEEERQRGNFPDRFSGHQFPNYSSELNVNALLLGDSALYLCASSLYAGRNSPLHFGNGTRLTVT.

The chain has TRBV19 and TRBJ1-6; D ambiguous. V lost 5 bases, J lost 0 bases, and 11 bases lay in between. Germline V gene sequence: CDR1 LNHDA, CDR2 SQIVND (reference sequence). The CDR3 loop spans 16 amino acids. The CDR3 loop reads CASSLQQSSYNSPLHF. The CDR3 nucleotides are TGTGCCAGTAGTCTTCAACAGAGCTCCTATAATTCACCCCTCCACTTT.

This chain links TRBV5-1 with TRBJ2-4; D is unclear. Germline values: CDR1 SGHRS, CDR2 YFSETQ. The CDR3 length is 13 residues. Trimming took 5 bases from V and 7 from J, leaving 13 bases between them. Here the CDR3 reads CASRMDEDNIQYF. In nucleotides, the CDR3 is TGCGCCAGCAGGATGGACGAGGACAACATTCAGTACTTC.

The chain carries TRBV14 and TRBJ2-2, with 7 bases matching TRBD1. Germline V gene data show CDR1 as SGHDN and CDR2 as FVKESK. The CDR3 spans 16 residues. The J segment lost 5 bases and the V segment lost 4 bases, leaving 10 bases of the junction unmatched. The CDR3 DNA sequence: TGTGCCAGCAGCCCTCACAGGGGAGAAGGGACCGGGGAGCTGTTTTTT. Translating it yields CASSPHRGEGTGELFF.

The chain combines TRBV4-1 with TRBJ2-2; 9 positions match TRBD1. Unmatched junction bases numbered 4, after V lost 0 bases and J lost 8 bases. Germline CDR1 reads MGHRA; CDR2 reads YSYEKL. This CDR3 has 15 residues. The CDR3 reads CASSQDGTGWGELFF. The CDR3 DNA reads as TGCGCCAGCAGCCAAGACGGGACAGGGTGGGGGGAGCTGTTTTTT.

By its share, this clone is medium-sized (0.01 to 0.1%). CDR3 nucleotide sequence: TGCGCCAGCAGCTTGCAGCCGACAGACAACAATCAGCCCCAGCATTTT. This translates into CASSLQPTDNNQPQHF. The rearrangement uses TRBV5-1 and TRBJ1-5; possible D gene TRBD1, 5 bases. The CDR3 totals 16 residues. Trimming cost V 1 base and J 3 bases, with 14 bases left between them. CDR1 SGHRS and CDR2 YFSETQ come from the germline V gene.

This chain joins TRBV7-2 and TRBJ2-7; no definite D call. The V gene's germline CDR1 is SGHTA and CDR2 FQGNSA. The CDR3 contains 11 residues. V gave up 4 bases and J gave up 4 bases, with 5 bases separating them. CDR3: CASSSVYEQYF. The CDR3 DNA reads as TGTGCCAGCAGCTCGGTTTACGAGCAGTACTTC.

V gene TRBV19 combines with J gene TRBJ2-2; TRBD1 is a possible D gene (6 bases). Deletions cut 6 bases from V and 5 bases from J, with 16 bases between. The CDR3 runs to 15 residues. Germline CDR1 is LNHDA and CDR2 is SQIVND (reference sequence). CDR3 sequence: CASRRQPTGTGELFF. Written as DNA, the CDR3 is TGTGCCAGTAGGAGGCAACCCACAGGGACCGGGGAGCTGTTTTTT.

The gene calls are TRBV28 and TRBJ1-5; 8 nucleotides match TRBD1. V dropped 5 bases and J dropped 0; count of bases not matched to a gene: 15. The CDR3 loop spans 19 amino acids. Germline CDR1 and CDR2: MDHEN and SYDVKM. For the CDR3, the DNA is TGTGCCAGCAGTCGGACAGGGTTGGGAGCTGGCGATAGCAATCAGCCCCAGCATTTT. Protein product: CASSRTGLGAGDSNQPQHF.